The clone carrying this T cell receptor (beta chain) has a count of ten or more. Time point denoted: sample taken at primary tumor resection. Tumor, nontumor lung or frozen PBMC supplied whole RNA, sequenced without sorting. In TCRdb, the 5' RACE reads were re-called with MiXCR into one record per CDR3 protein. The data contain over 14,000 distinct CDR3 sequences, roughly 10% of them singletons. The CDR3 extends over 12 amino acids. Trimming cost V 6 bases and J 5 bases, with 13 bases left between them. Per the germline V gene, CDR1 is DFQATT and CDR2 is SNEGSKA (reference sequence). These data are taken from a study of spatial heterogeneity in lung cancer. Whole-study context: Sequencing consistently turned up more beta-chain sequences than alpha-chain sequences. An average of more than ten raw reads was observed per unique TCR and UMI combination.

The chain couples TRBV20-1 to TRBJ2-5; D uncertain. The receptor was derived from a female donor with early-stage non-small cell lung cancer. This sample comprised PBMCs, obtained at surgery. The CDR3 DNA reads TGCAGTGCCTCGGGCCTCCTTGAGACCCAGTACTTC. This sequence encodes CSASGLLETQYF.